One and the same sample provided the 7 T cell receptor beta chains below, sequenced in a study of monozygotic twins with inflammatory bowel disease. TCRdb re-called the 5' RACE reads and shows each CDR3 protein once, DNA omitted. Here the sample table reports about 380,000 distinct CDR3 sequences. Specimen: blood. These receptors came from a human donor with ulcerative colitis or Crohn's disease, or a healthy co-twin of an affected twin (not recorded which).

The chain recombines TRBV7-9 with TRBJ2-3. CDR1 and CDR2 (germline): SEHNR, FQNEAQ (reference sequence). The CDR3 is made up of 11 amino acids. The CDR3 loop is CASGSTDTQYF.

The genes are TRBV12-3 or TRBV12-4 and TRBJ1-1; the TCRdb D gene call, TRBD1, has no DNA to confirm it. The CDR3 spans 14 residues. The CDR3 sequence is CASSYYSDGGEAFF.

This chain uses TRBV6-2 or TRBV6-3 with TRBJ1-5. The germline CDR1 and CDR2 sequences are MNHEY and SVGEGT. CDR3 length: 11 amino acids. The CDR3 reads CASSYPSPQHF.

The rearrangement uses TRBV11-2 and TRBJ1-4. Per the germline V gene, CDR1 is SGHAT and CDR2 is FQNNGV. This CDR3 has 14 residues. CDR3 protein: CASSLGSLSEKLFF.

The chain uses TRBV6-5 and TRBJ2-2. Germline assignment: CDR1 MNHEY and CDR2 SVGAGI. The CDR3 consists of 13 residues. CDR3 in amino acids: CASSYSSIGELFF.

CDR3 sequence reads: CASSQEEQPQHF. This chain uses TRBV7-9 with TRBJ1-5. This CDR3 spans 12 amino acids. Germline CDR1 reads SEHNR; CDR2 reads FQNEAQ (reference sequence).

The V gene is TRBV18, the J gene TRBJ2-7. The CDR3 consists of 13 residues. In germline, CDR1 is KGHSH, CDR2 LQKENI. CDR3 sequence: CASSPPPSYEQYF.